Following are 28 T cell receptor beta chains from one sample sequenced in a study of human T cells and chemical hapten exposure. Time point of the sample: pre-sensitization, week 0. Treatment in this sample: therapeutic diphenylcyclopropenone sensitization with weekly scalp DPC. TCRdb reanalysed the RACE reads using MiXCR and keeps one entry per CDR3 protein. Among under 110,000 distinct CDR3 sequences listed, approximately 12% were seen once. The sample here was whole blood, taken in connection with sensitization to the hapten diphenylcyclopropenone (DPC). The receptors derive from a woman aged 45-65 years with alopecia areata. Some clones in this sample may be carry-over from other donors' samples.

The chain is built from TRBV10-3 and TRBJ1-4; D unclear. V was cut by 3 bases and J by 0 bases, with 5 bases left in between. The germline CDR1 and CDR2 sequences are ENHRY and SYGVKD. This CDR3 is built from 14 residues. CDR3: CAISEGTTNEKLFF. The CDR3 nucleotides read TGTGCCATCAGTGAAGGTACAACTAATGAAAAACTGTTTTTT.

The CDR3 here is CASREYNSNQPQHF. Written as DNA, the CDR3 is TGTGCCAGCAGAGAGTATAATAGCAATCAGCCCCAGCATTTT. The chain carries TRBV2 and TRBJ1-5; D is undetermined. Trimming removed 6 bases at V and 0 bases at J, with 9 bases between. In germline, CDR1 is SNHLY, CDR2 FYNNEI. This CDR3 spans 14 amino acids.

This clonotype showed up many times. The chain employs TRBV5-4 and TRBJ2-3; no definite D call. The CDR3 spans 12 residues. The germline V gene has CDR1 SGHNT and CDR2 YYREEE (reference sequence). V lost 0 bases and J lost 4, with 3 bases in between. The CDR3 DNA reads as TGTGCCAGCAGCTTGGGGGCAGATACGCAGTATTTT. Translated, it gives CASSLGADTQYF.

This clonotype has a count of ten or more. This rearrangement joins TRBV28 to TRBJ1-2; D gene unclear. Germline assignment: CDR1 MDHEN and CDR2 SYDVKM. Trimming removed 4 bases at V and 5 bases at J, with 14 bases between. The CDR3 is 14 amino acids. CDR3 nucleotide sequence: TGTGCCAGCAGTTCCGCCCAGGAGGTATATGGCTACACCTTC. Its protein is CASSSAQEVYGYTF.

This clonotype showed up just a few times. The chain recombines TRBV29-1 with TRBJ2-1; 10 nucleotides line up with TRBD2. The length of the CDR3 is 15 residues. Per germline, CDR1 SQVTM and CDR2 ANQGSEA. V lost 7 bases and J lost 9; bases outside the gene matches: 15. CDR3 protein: CSAQRVAGGNSEQFF. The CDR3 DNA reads TGCAGCGCCCAACGGGTAGCGGGAGGAAATAGTGAGCAGTTCTTC.

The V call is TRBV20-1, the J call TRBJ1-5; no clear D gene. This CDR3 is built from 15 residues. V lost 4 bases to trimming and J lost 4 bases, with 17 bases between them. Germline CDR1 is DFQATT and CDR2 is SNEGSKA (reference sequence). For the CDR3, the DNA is TGCAGTGCTATACAATCCGGGCTCCCAAATCAGCCCCAGCATTTT. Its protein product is CSAIQSGLPNQPQHF.

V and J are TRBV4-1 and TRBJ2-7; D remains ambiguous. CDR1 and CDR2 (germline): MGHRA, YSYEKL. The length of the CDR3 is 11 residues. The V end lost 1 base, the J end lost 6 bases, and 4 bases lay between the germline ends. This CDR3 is CASSQGSEQYF. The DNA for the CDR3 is TGCGCCAGCAGCCAAGGATCCGAGCAGTACTTC.

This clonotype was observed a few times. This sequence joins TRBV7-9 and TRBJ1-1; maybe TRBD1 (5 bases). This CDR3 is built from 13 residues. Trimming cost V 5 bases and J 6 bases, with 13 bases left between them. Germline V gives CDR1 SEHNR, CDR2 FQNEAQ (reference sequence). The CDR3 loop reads CASSPRGEAEAFF. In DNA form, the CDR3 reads TGTGCCAGCAGCCCTAGAGGGGAGGCTGAAGCTTTCTTT.

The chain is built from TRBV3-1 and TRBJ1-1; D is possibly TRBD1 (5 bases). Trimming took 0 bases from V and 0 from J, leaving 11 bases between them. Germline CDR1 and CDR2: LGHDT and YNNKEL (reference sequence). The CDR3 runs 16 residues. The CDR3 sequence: CASSQDLGAVNTEAFF. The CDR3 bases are TGTGCCAGCAGCCAAGATCTCGGGGCCGTGAACACTGAAGCTTTCTTT.

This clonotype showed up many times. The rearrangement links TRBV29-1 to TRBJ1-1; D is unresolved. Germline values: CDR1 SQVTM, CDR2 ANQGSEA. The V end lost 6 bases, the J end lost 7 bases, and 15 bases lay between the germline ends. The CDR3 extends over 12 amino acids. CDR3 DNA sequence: TGCAGCGTCCTAGGGCCGGGCAGTGAAGCTTTCTTT. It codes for CSVLGPGSEAFF.

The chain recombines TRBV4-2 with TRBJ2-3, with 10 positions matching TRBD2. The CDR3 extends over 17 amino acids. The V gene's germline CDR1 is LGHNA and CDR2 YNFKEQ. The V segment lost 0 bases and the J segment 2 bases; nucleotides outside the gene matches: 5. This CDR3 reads CASSQEAGGLLTDTQYF. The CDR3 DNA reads TGTGCCAGCAGCCAAGAAGCGGGAGGGCTGCTCACAGATACGCAGTATTTT.

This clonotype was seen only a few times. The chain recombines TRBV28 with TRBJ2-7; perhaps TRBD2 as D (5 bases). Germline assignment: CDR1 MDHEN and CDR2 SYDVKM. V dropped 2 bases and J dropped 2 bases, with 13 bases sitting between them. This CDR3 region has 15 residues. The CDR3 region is CASSLAGVGTYEQYF. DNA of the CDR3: TGTGCCAGCAGTTTAGCCGGGGTTGGCACCTACGAGCAGTACTTC.

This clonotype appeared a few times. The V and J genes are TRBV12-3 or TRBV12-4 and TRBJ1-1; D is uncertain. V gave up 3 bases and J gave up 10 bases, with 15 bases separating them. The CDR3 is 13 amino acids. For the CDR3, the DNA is TGTGCCAGCAGTTTTATGGCGGAGGGTACAGCTTTCTTT. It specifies CASSFMAEGTAFF.

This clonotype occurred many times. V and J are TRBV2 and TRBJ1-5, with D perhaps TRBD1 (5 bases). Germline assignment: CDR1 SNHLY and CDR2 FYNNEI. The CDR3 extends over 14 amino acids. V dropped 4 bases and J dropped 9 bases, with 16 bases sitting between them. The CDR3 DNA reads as TGTGCCAGCAGTGGAGGGCAGGGTCCATTGCCCCAGCATTTT. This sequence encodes CASSGGQGPLPQHF.

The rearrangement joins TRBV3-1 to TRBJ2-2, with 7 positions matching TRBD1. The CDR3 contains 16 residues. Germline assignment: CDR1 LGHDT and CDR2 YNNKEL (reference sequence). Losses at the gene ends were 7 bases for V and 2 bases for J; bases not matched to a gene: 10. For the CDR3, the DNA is TGTGCCAGCAACTCTAACAGGGGCGGAAACACCGGGGAGCTGTTTTTT. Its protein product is CASNSNRGGNTGELFF.

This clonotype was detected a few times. CDR3 protein: CASSQDQGVSPPLHSAKNIQYF. DNA for the CDR3: TGTGCCAGCAGCCAAGATCAAGGGGTATCTCCTCCGCTCCATTCAGCCAAAAACATTCAGTACTTC. The J gene is TRBJ2-4, the V gene TRBV14; maybe TRBD1 (5 bases). V lost 0 bases and J 0 bases, leaving 27 bases between the germline ends. CDR3 length: 22 amino acids. Germline V CDR1 and CDR2: SGHDN, FVKESK. Drawing the rest from reference TRBV14 and TRBJ2-4, the complete variable domain is EAGVTQFPSHSVIEKGQTVTLRCDPISGHDNLYWYRRVMGKEIKFLLHFVKESKQDESGMPNNRFLAERTGGTYSTLKVQPAELEDSGVYFCASSQDQGVSPPLHSAKNIQYFGAGTRLSVL.

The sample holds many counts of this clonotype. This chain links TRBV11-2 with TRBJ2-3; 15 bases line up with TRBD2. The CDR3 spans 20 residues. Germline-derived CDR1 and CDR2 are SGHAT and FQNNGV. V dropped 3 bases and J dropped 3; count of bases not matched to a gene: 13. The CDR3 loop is CASSFPQGLAGGPDTDTQYF. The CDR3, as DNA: TGTGCCAGCAGCTTCCCACAAGGACTAGCGGGAGGGCCTGATACAGATACGCAGTATTTT.

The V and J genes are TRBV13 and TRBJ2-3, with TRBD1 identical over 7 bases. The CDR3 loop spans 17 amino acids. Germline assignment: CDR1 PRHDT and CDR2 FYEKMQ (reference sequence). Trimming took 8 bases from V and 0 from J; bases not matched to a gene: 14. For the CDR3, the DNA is TGTGCCAGCGCAACTCTCAGCCGCAGGGGGAGCACAGATACGCAGTATTTT. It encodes CASATLSRRGSTDTQYF.

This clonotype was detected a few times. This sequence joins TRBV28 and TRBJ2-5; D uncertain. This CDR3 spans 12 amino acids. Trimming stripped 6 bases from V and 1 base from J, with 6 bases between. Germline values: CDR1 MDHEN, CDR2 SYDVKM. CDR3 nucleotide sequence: TGTGCCAGCAGGGTCAGCCAAGAGACCCAGTACTTC. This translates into CASRVSQETQYF.

The chain's CDR3 is CASSPRKNQNTEAFF. The DNA for the CDR3 is TGTGCCAGCAGTCCAAGGAAGAACCAGAACACTGAAGCTTTCTTT. The chain combines TRBV12-3 or TRBV12-4 with TRBJ1-1; no clear D. This CDR3 has 15 residues. The V end was cut by 5 bases, the J end by 1 base, with 14 bases between.

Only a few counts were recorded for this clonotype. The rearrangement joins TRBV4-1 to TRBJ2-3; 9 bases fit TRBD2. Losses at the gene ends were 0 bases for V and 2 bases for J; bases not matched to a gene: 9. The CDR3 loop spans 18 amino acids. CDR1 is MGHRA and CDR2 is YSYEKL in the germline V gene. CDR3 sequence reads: CASSQDLGTSGLTDTQYF. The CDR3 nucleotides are TGCGCCAGCAGCCAAGATCTCGGAACTAGCGGGCTCACAGATACGCAGTATTTT.

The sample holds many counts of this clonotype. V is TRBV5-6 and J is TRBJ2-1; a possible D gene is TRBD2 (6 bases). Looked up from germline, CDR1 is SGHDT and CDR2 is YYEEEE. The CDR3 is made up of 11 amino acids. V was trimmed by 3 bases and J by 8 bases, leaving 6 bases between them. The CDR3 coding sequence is TGTGCCAGCAGCTGGAGGGATGAGCAGTTCTTC. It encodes CASSWRDEQFF. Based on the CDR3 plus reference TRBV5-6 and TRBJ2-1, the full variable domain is DAGVTQSPTHLIKTRGQQVTLRCSPKSGHDTVSWYQQALGQGPQFIFQYYEEEERQRGNFPDRFSGHQFPNYSSELNVNALLLGDSALYLCASSWRDEQFFGPGTRLTVL.

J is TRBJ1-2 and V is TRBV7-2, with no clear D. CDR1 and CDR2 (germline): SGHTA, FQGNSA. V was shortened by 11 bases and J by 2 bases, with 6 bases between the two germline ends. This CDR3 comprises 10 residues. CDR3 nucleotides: TGTGCCGGAGGCAACTATGGCTACACCTTC. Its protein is CAGGNYGYTF.

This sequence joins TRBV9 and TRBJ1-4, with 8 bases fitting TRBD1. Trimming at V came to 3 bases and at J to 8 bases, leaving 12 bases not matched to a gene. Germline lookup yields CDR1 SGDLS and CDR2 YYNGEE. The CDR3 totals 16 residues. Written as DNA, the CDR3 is TGTGCCAGCAGCGCAGACCACGACAGGGGTGGCGAAAAACTGTTTTTT. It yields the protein CASSADHDRGGEKLFF.

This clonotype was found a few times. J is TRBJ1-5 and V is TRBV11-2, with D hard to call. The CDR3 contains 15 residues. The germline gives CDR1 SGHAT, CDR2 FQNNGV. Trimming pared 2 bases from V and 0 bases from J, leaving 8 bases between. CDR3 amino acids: CASSLSPPSNQPQHF. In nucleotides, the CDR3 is TGTGCCAGCAGCTTAAGTCCACCTAGCAATCAGCCCCAGCATTTT.

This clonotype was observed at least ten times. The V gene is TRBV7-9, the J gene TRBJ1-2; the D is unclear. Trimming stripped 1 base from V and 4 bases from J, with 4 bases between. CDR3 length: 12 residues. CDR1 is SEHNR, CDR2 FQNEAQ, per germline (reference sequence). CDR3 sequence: CASSLDRYGYTF. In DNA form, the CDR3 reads TGTGCCAGCAGCTTAGACCGCTATGGCTACACCTTC. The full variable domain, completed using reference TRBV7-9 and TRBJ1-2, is DTGVSQNPRHKITKRGQNVTFRCDPISEHNRLYWYRQTLGQGPEFLTYFQNEAQLEKSRLLSDRFSAERPKGSFSTLEIQRTEQGDSAMYLCASSLDRYGYTFGSGTRLTVV.

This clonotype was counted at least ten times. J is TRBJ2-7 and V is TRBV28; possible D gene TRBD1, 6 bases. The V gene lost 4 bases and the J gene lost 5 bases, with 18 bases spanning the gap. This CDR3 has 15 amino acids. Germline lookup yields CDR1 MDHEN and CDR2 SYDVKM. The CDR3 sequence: CASSSGQPGRHEQYF. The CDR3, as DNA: TGTGCCAGCAGTTCCGGACAGCCAGGGCGGCACGAGCAGTACTTC.

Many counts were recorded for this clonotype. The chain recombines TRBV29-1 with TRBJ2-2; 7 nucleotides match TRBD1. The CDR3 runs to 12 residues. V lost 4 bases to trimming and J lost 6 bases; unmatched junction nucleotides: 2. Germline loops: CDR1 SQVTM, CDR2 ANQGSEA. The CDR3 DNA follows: TGCAGCGTTGCGGGACAGCCCGGGGAGCTGTTTTTT. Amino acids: CSVAGQPGELFF.